The present entry profiles one TCR beta chain with its context. Repertoires were generated with immunoSEQ multiplex PCR, while TCRdb's copy carries only in-frame clones and drops some. Here the sample spans some 290,000 clones, about 86% being singletons. Trimming took 6 bases from V and 5 from J; bases not matched to a gene: 7. Germline V gene lookup returns CDR1 MNHEY and CDR2 SMNVEV (reference sequence). CDR3 length: 14 residues. Seattle's cohort entered during active infection and was followed longitudinally. The data stem from a study of blood T cell repertoires in COVID-19. About the study: Researchers got acute and convalescent COVID-19 samples from the United States, Italy and Spain. Sample material is recorded as cDNA or gDNA derived from T cells, B-cell-depleted T cells, or PBMCs.

The sample consisted of peripheral blood. This TCR came from a woman in her twenties or thirties with COVID-19, enrolled during active disease. The chain joins TRBV27 to TRBJ2-7; 10 nucleotides match TRBD2. CDR3 nucleotides: TGTGCCAGCAGACGAGCGGGGGGGTCCCACGAGCAGTACTTC. Its protein is CASRRAGGSHEQYF.